This TCR beta chain was sequenced in a study of blood T cells in healthy people across ages. Points from the study as a whole: A greater number of naive CD4+ cells and higher diversity distinguished long-lived donors from aged donors. It was held that the diversity estimates obtained from one million T cells were underestimates.

Caucasian, healthy and from Russia, the donors were aged between about 6 and 100. The CDR3 extends over 15 amino acids. The germline CDR1 and CDR2 sequences are MNHNS and SASEGT. Trimming pared 4 bases from V and 0 bases from J, leaving 9 bases between. Primed by a sample-barcoded 5' primer and a J-beta primer mix, a second PCR proceeded for roughly 7 to 12 cycles. Each CDR3 protein is one row after TCRdb ran MiXCR on the 5' RACE reads. The sample has roughly 570,000 distinct CDR3 sequences, approximately 25% seen once; the top ten hold less than 20%. Many counts were recorded for this clonotype. The antigen is not known.

This TCR derives from a woman in her sixties or seventies in good health. The rearrangement uses TRBV6-1 and TRBJ2-2; D possibly uses TRBD1 or TRBD2 (5 bases each). The sequenced sample was blood. This CDR3 reads CASSGGSANTGELFF. CDR3 bases: TGTGCCAGCAGTGGGGGGTCCGCGAACACCGGGGAGCTGTTTTTT.